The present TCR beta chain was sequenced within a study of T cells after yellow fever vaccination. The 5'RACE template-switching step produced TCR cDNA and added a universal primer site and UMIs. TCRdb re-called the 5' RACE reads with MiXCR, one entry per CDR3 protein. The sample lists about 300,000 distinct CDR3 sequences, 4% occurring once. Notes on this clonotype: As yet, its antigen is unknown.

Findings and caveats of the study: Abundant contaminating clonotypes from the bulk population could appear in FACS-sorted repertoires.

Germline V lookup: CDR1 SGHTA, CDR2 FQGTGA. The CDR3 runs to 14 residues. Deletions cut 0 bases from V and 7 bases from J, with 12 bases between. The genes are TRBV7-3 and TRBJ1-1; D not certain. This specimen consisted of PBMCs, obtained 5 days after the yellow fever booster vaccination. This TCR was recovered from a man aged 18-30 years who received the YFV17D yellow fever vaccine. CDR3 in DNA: TGTGCCAGCAGCTTAACCGGGGTTAGCGGTGAAGCTTTCTTT. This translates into CASSLTGVSGEAFF. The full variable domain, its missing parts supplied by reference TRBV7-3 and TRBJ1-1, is GAGVSQTPSNKVTEKGKYVELRCDPISGHTALYWYRQSLGQGPEFLIYFQGTGAADDSGLPNDRFFAVRPEGSVSTLKIQRTERGDSAVYLCASSLTGVSGEAFFGQGTRLTVV.